These T cell receptor beta chains were read from a single sample in a study of long-term antiretroviral therapy in people with HIV. Only in-frame clones appear in the TCRdb table, and some are missing; sequencing was by immunoSEQ multiplex PCR. Altogether 30,000 to 50,000 clones are present, 86% being singletons, with the ten largest covering about 4%. The sequencing here drew on unsorted PBMCs, taken just before starting antiretroviral therapy. Receptors originate from a woman younger than 35 with HIV. Each CDR3 is given with its conserved first and last residue. A D gene is named only where the DNA matches it firmly. Clone size is shown for a subset of rows, as once, few, many or a class of expanded clone.

V: TRBV7-3; J: TRBJ2-1; length: 13; D: TRBD1; size: once; DNA: TGTGCCAGCAGCTTAACGGGACAGCGTGAGCAGTTCTTC; CDR3: CASSLTGQREQFF
V: TRBV7-2; J: TRBJ2-7; length: 16; D: TRBD2; size: -; DNA: TGTGCCAGCAGCCCCCCGGGCGGGAGCGGCGTGTACGAGCAGTACTTC; CDR3: CASSPPGGSGVYEQYF
V: TRBV7-2; J: TRBJ1-4; length: 15; D: TRBD1; size: -; DNA: TGTGCCAGCAGCCAATGGACAGGAAAGGAGGAAAAACTGTTTTTT; CDR3: CASSQWTGKEEKLFF
V: TRBV14; J: TRBJ2-7; length: 14; D: TRBD2; size: -; DNA: TGTGCCAGCAGCCGTCTAGCGGGCCCTTACGAGCAGTACTTC; CDR3: CASSRLAGPYEQYF
V: TRBV27; J: TRBJ2-7; length: 16; D: TRBD2; size: few; DNA: TGTGCCAGCACCAGCGGACTAGCGGGGAGCTCCTACGAGCAGTACTTC; CDR3: CASTSGLAGSSYEQYF
V: TRBV5-1; J: TRBJ2-7; length: 14; D: TRBD1; size: -; DNA: TGCGCCAGCAGCTTGAGGGGGCCGGTGTACGAGCAGTACTTC; CDR3: CASSLRGPVYEQYF
V: TRBV6-1; J: TRBJ2-7; length: 15; D: TRBD2; size: -; DNA: TGTGCCAGCAGCATTAGCGGGAGCGGCCCCTACGAGCAGTACTTC; CDR3: CASSISGSGPYEQYF
V: TRBV7-9; J: TRBJ1-3; length: 15; D: -; size: once; DNA: TGTGCCAGCAGCTCACAGGATACCTCTGGAAACACCATATATTTT; CDR3: CASSSQDTSGNTIYF
V: TRBV7-2; J: TRBJ2-7; length: 14; D: TRBD1; size: -; DNA: TGTGCCAGCAGCTTACCGGACAGGGCCGGCGAGCAGTACTTC; CDR3: CASSLPDRAGEQYF
V: TRBV29-1; J: TRBJ2-1; length: 16; D: -; size: -; DNA: TGCAGCGTTGAACAAATAGGACTCAGTATCTACAATGAGCAGTTCTTC; CDR3: CSVEQIGLSIYNEQFF
V: TRBV7-9; J: TRBJ2-5; length: 14; D: -; size: -; DNA: TGTGCCAGCCGAGAGGGAGGGGGACAAGAGACCCAGTACTTC; CDR3: CASREGGGQETQYF
V: TRBV18; J: TRBJ2-1; length: 14; D: TRBD2; size: -; DNA: TGTGCCAGCTCACCGGGTCTAGCGGGAAATGAGCAGTTCTTC; CDR3: CASSPGLAGNEQFF
V: TRBV19; J: TRBJ1-2; length: 14; D: TRBD1; size: -; DNA: TGTGCCAGTAGGGGGACAGGGTTTGACTATGGCTACACCTTC; CDR3: CASRGTGFDYGYTF
V: TRBV5-4; J: TRBJ2-2; length: 16; D: TRBD2; size: -; DNA: TGTGCCAGCAGCTTGGGTAGCGGGAGAAGCACCGGGGAGCTGTTTTTT; CDR3: CASSLGSGRSTGELFF
V: TRBV21-1; J: TRBJ2-7; length: 17; D: -; size: -; DNA: -; CDR3: CASSKVASGAFAYEQYF
V: TRBV7-8; J: TRBJ2-7; length: 15; D: -; size: -; DNA: TGTGCCAGCAGCTTCGCCCAGCCGAGCTCCTACGAGCAGTACTTC; CDR3: CASSFAQPSSYEQYF
V: TRBV7-8; J: TRBJ1-1; length: 13; D: -; size: -; DNA: TGTGCCAGCAGCGACCAGGGTCGTGGCGGAGCTTTCTTT; CDR3: CASSDQGRGGAFF
V: TRBV19; J: TRBJ1-4; length: 16; D: TRBD1; size: -; DNA: TGTGCCAGTACCCCTTACCCTCAGGGGGCAGTTGAAAAACTGTTTTTT; CDR3: CASTPYPQGAVEKLFF
V: TRBV28; J: TRBJ1-4; length: 15; D: TRBD1; size: once; DNA: TGTGCCAGCAGTTCCACGGGACAGGGTACTGAAAAACTGTTTTTT; CDR3: CASSSTGQGTEKLFF
V: TRBV4-3; J: TRBJ1-5; length: 14; D: -; size: few; DNA: TGCGCCAGCAGCCTGAGACAGGGCAATCAGCCCCAGCATTTT; CDR3: CASSLRQGNQPQHF
V: TRBV19; J: TRBJ2-7; length: 16; D: TRBD1; size: -; DNA: TGTGCCAGTAGTATAGTAAGGGGGCCTCCATTTTACGAGCAGTACTTC; CDR3: CASSIVRGPPFYEQYF
V: TRBV4-2; J: TRBJ2-7; length: 16; D: TRBD1; size: -; DNA: TGTGCCAGCAGCCAGGAAACCGGGACAGGGGGCTACGAGCAGTACTTC; CDR3: CASSQETGTGGYEQYF
V: TRBV27; J: TRBJ2-1; length: 11; D: -; size: -; DNA: TGTGCCAGCAGTCCTGGAGATGAGCAGTTCTTC; CDR3: CASSPGDEQFF
V: TRBV7-2; J: TRBJ2-1; length: 19; D: -; size: -; DNA: TGTGCCAGCAGCTCGGCGGGCCTAGCGCCCGAGGGGTCCTACAATGAGCAGTTCTTC; CDR3: CASSSAGLAPEGSYNEQFF
V: TRBV11-2; J: TRBJ2-7; length: 15; D: TRBD2; size: -; DNA: TGTGCCAGCAGCTTAGAGCTAGCGGGAGCGATCGAGCAGTACTTC; CDR3: CASSLELAGAIEQYF
V: TRBV7-2; J: TRBJ2-7; length: 15; D: TRBD2; size: -; DNA: TGTGCCAGCAGCCTACTAGCGGGAGCGTCCTACGAGCAGTACTTC; CDR3: CASSLLAGASYEQYF
V: TRBV11-2; J: TRBJ2-1; length: 14; D: TRBD2; size: -; DNA: TGTGCCAGCAGCCGCGCGGGAGGTTTTAATGAGCAGTTCTTC; CDR3: CASSRAGGFNEQFF
V: TRBV2; J: TRBJ2-5; length: 15; D: TRBD2; size: -; DNA: TGTGCCAGGGGAGAGAGTGCTAGCGGAAAAGAGACCCAGTACTTC; CDR3: CARGESASGKETQYF
V: TRBV12-5; J: TRBJ1-5; length: 14; D: -; size: once; DNA: TGTGCTAGTGGTCCCCCCGCCCAATATCAGCCCCAGCATTTT; CDR3: CASGPPAQYQPQHF
V: TRBV6-5; J: TRBJ2-5; length: 16; D: TRBD2; size: -; DNA: TGTGCCAGCAGTTACCCTGGACTAGCGGGAGGGGAGACCCAGTACTTC; CDR3: CASSYPGLAGGETQYF
V: TRBV28; J: TRBJ1-2; length: 16; D: -; size: few; DNA: TGTGCCAGCAGTTTAGAGGAGTTTTCAGAAAACTATGGCTACACCTTC; CDR3: CASSLEEFSENYGYTF
V: TRBV4-3; J: TRBJ2-2; length: 16; D: -; size: -; DNA: TGCGCCAGCAGCCAAGGTATGAGTGGAGTAACCGGGGAGCTGTTTTTT; CDR3: CASSQGMSGVTGELFF
V: TRBV5-1; J: TRBJ2-1; length: 18; D: -; size: -; DNA: TGCGCCAGCAGCTTGGACATTAGCGGTCAGGTTGTATACAATGAGCAGTTCTTC; CDR3: CASSLDISGQVVYNEQFF
V: TRBV6-4; J: TRBJ1-5; length: 13; D: -; size: -; DNA: TGTGCCAGCAGCGGGACCTCAAATCAGCCCCAGCATTTT; CDR3: CASSGTSNQPQHF
V: TRBV7-2; J: TRBJ1-5; length: 14; D: -; size: -; DNA: TGTGCCAGCAGCTTAGGGGCGGGGTGGCAGCCCCAGCATTTT; CDR3: CASSLGAGWQPQHF
V: TRBV4-3; J: TRBJ1-2; length: 15; D: -; size: -; DNA: TGCGCCAGCAGCCCACGCGACTACCCTGGTGGTGGCTACACCTTC; CDR3: CASSPRDYPGGGYTF
V: TRBV15; J: TRBJ2-4; length: 14; D: TRBD2; size: -; DNA: TGTGCCACCCGACTAGCGGGAGGGCGAAACATTCAGTACTTC; CDR3: CATRLAGGRNIQYF
V: TRBV4-3; J: TRBJ1-2; length: 13; D: -; size: -; DNA: TGCGCCAGCAGCCCGCTTAATATGGGAGGCTACACCTTC; CDR3: CASSPLNMGGYTF
V: TRBV2; J: TRBJ2-7; length: 11; D: -; size: -; DNA: TGTGCCAGCAGTAGGGGGGGCGAGCAGTACTTC; CDR3: CASSRGGEQYF
V: TRBV2; J: TRBJ2-7; length: 13; D: -; size: few; DNA: TGTGCCAGCAGGGCAGCCCCCTCCTACGAGCAGTACTTC; CDR3: CASRAAPSYEQYF
V: TRBV11-2; J: TRBJ1-6; length: 15; D: TRBD1; size: -; DNA: TGTGCCAGCAGCTTAGCGGGACAGGGGAATTCACCCCTCCACTTT; CDR3: CASSLAGQGNSPLHF
V: TRBV28; J: TRBJ2-5; length: 17; D: -; size: -; DNA: TGTGCCAGCAGTACCGCTCGACCCCGTAGGGGACAAGAGACCCAGTACTTC; CDR3: CASSTARPRRGQETQYF
V: TRBV7-2; J: TRBJ2-3; length: 16; D: -; size: -; DNA: TGTGCCAGCAGACTGACCGGGACTCTAAGCACAGATACGCAGTATTTT; CDR3: CASRLTGTLSTDTQYF
V: TRBV6-5; J: TRBJ1-1; length: 12; D: -; size: -; DNA: TGTGCCAGCAGTTACTCGGCGACTGAAGCTTTCTTT; CDR3: CASSYSATEAFF
V: TRBV6-1; J: TRBJ2-7; length: 15; D: -; size: few; DNA: TGTGCCAGCAGTCCCTTTGGGACAAGACAATACGAGCAGTACTTC; CDR3: CASSPFGTRQYEQYF
V: TRBV29-1; J: TRBJ2-3; length: 14; D: TRBD2; size: -; DNA: TGCAGCGTTGCCGTGGCCGCGGGAGGGAGCACGCAGTATTTT; CDR3: CSVAVAAGGSTQYF
V: TRBV11-1; J: TRBJ2-5; length: 13; D: TRBD2; size: -; DNA: TGTGCCAGCAGCCTTAGCGGGTTAGAGACCCAGTACTTC; CDR3: CASSLSGLETQYF
V: TRBV2; J: TRBJ2-1; length: 12; D: -; size: -; DNA: TGTGCCAGCCGTGAAACCAACAATGAGCAGTTCTTC; CDR3: CASRETNNEQFF
V: TRBV15; J: TRBJ2-7; length: 15; D: -; size: -; DNA: TGTGCCACCAGCGTACAGACCCGGGGCTCCTACGAGCAGTACTTC; CDR3: CATSVQTRGSYEQYF
V: TRBV5-1; J: TRBJ2-7; length: 16; D: TRBD1; size: -; DNA: TGCGCCAGCAGCGCAGGGACAGGCGTTACCCCCTACGAGCAGTACTTC; CDR3: CASSAGTGVTPYEQYF
V: TRBV5-4; J: TRBJ2-1; length: 15; D: TRBD1; size: -; DNA: TGTGCCAGCAGCCCGCGGACAGGGGTAGGTAATGAGCAGTTCTTC; CDR3: CASSPRTGVGNEQFF